This T cell receptor beta chain was profiled in a study of T cell clonality in common variable immunodeficiency. The ends lost 4 bases at V and 9 bases at J; junction bases unmatched: 11. CDR1 is KGHDR, CDR2 SFDVKD, per germline. The CDR3 totals 15 residues. This clone was detected many times. The read terminates 3 residues before the CDR3 end, so the remaining end is supplied by the germline J gene. Method: immunoSEQ multiplex PCR; TCRdb's copy keeps in-frame clones and lacks some. Found here are tens of thousands of clones, no singletons; the ten largest cover about 0.68%. The clonotype was recovered from a person between 18 and 69 years old in good health. J is TRBJ2-1 and V is TRBV24-1, with 7 positions matching TRBD2. Material: peripheral blood mononuclear cells. This CDR3 reads CATSDFGLVDGEQFF. CDR3 DNA, as far as it was read: TGTGCCACCAGTGACTTCGGACTAGTTGACGGTGAG.